This T cell receptor beta chain came from a study of CD8 T cells in ankylosing spondylitis. A few counts support this clonotype. Antigen unknown. Each TCR beta library was made by quantitative 5'-RACE that incorporated molecular barcodes. TCRdb analysed the 5' RACE reads with MiXCR anew, one entry per CDR3 protein. This sample has approximately 340,000 distinct CDR3 sequences, with roughly 15% found just once. Overall study results and limits: Within ankylosing spondylitis blood, a TCR beta motif made up of roughly eight highly homologous variants appeared to be characteristic. Reportedly, disease-linked clones are significantly enriched in ankylosing spondylitis patients' matched synovial fluid. Reactive arthritis synovial fluid and blood previously showed some of these motif variants.

This CDR3 has 16 amino acids. Per germline, CDR1 SGHTA and CDR2 FQGNSA. With 5 bases clipped from V and 3 bases from J, the junction kept 9 bases outside the gene matches. The material sequenced was blood, either unsorted or a sorted T cell fraction (not recorded which). This sequence joins TRBV7-2 and TRBJ2-7, with 11 nucleotides matching TRBD1. The sequence came from a male donor with ankylosing spondylitis or in good health (not recorded which). CDR3 nucleotide sequence: TGTGCCAGCAGCACCACTGCCGGGACAGGGGGCTACGAGCAGTACTTC. Translation gives CASSTTAGTGGYEQYF.